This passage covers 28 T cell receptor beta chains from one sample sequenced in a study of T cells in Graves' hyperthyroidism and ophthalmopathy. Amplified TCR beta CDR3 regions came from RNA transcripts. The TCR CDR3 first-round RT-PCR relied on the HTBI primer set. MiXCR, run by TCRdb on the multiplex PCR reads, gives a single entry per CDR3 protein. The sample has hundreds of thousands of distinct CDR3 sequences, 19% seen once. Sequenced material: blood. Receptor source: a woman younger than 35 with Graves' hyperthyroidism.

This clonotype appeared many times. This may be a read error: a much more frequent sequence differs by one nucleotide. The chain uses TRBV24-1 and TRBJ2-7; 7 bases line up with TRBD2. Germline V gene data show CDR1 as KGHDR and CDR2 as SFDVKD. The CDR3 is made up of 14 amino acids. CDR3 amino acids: CATSDKKRGYGQYF. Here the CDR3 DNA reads TGTGCCACCAGTGATAAGAAGCGGGGATACGGGCAGTACTTC.

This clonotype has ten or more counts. CDR3 amino acids: CASSEARLRLTEAFF. As DNA, the CDR3 is TGTGCCAGCAGTGAAGCGAGATTGAGACTCACTGAAGCTTTCTTT. This chain uses TRBV2 with TRBJ1-1; D ambiguous. The V gene's germline CDR1 is SNHLY and CDR2 FYNNEI. This CDR3 is 15 amino acids long. The V gene lost 0 bases and the J gene lost 4 bases, with 12 bases spanning the gap.

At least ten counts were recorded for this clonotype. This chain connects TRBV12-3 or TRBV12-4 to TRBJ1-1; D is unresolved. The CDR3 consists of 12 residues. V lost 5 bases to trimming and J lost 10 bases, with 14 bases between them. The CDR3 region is CASSTIPSRAFF. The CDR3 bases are TGTGCCAGCAGTACAATACCCTCCCGAGCTTTCTTT.

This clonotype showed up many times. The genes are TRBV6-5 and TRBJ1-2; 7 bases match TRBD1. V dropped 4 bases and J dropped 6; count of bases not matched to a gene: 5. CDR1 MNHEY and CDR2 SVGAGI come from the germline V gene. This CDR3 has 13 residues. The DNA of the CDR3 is TGTGCCAGCAGTTCCGACAGGGCGGATGGCTACACCTTC. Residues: CASSSDRADGYTF.

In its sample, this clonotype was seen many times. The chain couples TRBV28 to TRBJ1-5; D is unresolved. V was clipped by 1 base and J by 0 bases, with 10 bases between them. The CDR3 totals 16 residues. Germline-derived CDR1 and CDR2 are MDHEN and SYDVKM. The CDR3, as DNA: TGTGCCAGCAGTTTATCAGGACTCTATAGCAATCAGCCCCAGCATTTT. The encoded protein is CASSLSGLYSNQPQHF.

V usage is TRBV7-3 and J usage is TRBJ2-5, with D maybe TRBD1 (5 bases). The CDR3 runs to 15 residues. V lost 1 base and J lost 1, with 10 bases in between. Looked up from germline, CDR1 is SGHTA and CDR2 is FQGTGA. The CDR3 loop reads CASSLNSGFQETQYF. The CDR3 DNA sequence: TGTGCCAGCAGCTTAAACTCAGGGTTCCAAGAGACCCAGTACTTC.

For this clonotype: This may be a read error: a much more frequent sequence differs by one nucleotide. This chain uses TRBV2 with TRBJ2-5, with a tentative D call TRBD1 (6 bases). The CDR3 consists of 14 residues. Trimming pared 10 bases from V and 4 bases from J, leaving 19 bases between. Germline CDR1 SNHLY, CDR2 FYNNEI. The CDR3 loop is CAIRPTGTRETQYF. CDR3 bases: TGTGCCATCAGACCGACCGGGACAAGAGAGACCCAGTACTTC.

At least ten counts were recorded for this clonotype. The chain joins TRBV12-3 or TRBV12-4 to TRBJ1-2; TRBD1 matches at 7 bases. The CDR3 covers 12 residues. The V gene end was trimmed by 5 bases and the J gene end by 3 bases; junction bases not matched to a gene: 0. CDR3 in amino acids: CASSTGDYGYTF. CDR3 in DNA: TGTGCCAGCAGTACAGGGGACTATGGCTACACCTTC.

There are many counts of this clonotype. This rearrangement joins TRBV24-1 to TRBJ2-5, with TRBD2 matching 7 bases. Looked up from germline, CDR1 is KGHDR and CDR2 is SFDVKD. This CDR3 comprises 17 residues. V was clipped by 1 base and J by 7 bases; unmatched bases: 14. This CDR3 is CATSDFAPELARATQYF. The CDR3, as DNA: TGTGCCACCAGTGATTTCGCCCCTGAACTAGCGAGGGCGACCCAGTACTTC.

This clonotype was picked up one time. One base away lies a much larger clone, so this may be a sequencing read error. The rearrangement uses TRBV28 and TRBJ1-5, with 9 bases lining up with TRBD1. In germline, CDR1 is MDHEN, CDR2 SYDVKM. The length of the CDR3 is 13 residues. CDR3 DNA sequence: TGTTCCAGCAGGGCTACAGGGGGCAGGCCCCAGCATTTT. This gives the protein CSSRATGGRPQHF.

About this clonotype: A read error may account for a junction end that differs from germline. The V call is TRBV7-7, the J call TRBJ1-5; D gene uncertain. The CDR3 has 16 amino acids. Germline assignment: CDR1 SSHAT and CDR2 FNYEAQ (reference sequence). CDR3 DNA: TGTGCTAGCAGCAGGACCGGAGGGCGTAGCAATCAGCCCCAGCATTTT. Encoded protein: CASSRTGGRSNQPQHF.

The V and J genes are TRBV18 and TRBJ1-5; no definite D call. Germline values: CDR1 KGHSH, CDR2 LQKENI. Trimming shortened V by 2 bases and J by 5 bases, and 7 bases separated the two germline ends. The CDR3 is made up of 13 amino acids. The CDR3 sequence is CASSPEGDQPQHF. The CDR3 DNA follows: TGTGCCAGCTCACCAGAGGGTGATCAGCCCCAGCATTTT.

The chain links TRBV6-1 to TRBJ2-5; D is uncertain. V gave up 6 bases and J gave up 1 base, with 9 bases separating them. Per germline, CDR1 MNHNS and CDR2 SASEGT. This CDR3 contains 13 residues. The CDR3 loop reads CASRPGPQETQYF. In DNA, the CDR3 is TGTGCCAGCAGACCCGGACCCCAAGAGACCCAGTACTTC.

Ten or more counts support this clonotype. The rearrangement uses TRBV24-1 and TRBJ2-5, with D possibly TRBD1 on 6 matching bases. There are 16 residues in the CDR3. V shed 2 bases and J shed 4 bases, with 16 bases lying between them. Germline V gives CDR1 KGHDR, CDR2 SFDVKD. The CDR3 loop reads CATSDSLQGLGETQYF. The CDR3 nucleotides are TGTGCCACCAGTGATTCGTTACAGGGTCTGGGAGAGACCCAGTACTTC.

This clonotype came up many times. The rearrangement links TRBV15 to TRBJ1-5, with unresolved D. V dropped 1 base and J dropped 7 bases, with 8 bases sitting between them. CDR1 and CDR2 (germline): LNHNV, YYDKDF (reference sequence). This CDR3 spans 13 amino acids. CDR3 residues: CATSRALQQPQHF. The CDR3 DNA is TGTGCCACCAGCAGAGCCCTCCAACAGCCCCAGCATTTT.

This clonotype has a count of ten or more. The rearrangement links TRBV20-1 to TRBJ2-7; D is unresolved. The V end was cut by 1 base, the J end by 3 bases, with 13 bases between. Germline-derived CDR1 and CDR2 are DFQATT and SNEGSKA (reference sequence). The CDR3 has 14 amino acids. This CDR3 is CSARVPQANYEQYF. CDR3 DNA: TGCAGTGCTAGAGTCCCCCAGGCGAACTACGAGCAGTACTTC.

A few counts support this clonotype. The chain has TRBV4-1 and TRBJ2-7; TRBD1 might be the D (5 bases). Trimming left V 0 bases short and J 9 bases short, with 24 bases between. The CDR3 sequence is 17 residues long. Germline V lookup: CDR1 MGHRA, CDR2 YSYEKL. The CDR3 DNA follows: TGCGCCAGCAGCCAAGATCCAAGAGGCAGGGCCCTCAGCGCGCAGTACTTC. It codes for CASSQDPRGRALSAQYF.

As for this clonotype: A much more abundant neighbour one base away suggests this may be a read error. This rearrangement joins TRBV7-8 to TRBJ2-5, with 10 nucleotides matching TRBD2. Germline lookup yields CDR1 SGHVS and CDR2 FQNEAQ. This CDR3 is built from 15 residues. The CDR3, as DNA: TGTGCCAGCAGCGCAGCGGGGGGGCTGGGAGAGACCAAGTACTTC. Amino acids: CASSAAGGLGETKYF.

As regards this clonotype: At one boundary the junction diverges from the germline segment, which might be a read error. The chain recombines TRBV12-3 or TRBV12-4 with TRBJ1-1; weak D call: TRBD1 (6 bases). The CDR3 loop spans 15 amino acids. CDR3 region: CASRGKTGGNTEAWF. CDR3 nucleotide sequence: TGTGCCAGCAGGGGTAAGACAGGAGGTAACACTGAAGCTTGGTTT.

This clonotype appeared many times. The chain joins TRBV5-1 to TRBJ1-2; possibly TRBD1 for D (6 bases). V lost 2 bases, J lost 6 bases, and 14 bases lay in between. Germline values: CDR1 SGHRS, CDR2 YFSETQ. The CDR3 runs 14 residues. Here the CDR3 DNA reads TGCGCCAGCAGCTTTGGAGGGGGGAACGATGGCTACACCTTC. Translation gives CASSFGGGNDGYTF. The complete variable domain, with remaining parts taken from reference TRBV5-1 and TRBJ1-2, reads KAGVTQTPRYLIKTRGQQVTLSCSPISGHRSVSWYQQTPGQGLQFLFEYFSETQRNKGNFPGRFSGRQFSNSRSEMNVSTLELGDSALYLCASSFGGGNDGYTFGSGTRLTVV.

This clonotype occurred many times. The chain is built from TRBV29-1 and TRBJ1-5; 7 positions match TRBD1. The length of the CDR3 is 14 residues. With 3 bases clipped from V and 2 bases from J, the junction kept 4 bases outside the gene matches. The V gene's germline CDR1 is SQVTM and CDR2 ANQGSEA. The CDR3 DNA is TGCAGCGTTGAGACAGGGCAGGGCAATCAGCCCCAGCATTTT. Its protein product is CSVETGQGNQPQHF.

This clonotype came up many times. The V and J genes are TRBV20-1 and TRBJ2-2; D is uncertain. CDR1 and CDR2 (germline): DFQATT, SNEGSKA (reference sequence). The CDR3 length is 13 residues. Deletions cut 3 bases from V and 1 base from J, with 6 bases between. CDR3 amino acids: CSASPGNTGELFF. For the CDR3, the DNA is TGCAGTGCTAGCCCAGGGAACACCGGGGAGCTGTTTTTT.

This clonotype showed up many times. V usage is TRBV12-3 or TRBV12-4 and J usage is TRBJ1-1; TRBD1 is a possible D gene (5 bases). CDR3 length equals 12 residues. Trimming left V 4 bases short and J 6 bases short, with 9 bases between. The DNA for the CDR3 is TGTGCCAGCAGTTCCCCAGGGTCTGAAGCTTTCTTT. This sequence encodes CASSSPGSEAFF.

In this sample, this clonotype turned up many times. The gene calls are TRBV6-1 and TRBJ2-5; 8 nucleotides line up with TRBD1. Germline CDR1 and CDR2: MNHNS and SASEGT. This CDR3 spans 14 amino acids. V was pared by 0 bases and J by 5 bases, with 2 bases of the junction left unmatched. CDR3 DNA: TGTGCCAGCAGTGAAGCTCAGGGGGCCGAGACCCAGTACTTC. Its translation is CASSEAQGAETQYF.

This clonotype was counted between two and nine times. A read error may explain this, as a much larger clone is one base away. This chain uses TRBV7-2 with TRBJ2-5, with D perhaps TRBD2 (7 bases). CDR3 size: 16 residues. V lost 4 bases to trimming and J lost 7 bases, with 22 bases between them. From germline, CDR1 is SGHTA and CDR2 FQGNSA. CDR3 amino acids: CASSYKGGARLVTQYF. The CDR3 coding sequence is TGTGCCAGCAGCTATAAAGGGGGGGCCCGTTTAGTGACCCAGTACTTC.

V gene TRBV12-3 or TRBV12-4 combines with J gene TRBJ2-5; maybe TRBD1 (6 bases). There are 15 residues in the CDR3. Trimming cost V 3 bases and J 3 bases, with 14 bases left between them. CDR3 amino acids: CASSLLGQLKETQYF. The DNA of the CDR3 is TGTGCCAGCAGTTTGTTGGGACAATTAAAAGAGACCCAGTACTTC.

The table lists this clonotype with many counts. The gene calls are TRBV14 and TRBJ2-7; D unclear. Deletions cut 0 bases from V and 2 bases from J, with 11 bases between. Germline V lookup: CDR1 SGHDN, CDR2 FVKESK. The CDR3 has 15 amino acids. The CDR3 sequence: CASSQEAGRAYEQYF. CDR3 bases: TGTGCCAGCAGCCAAGAGGCTGGCCGGGCCTACGAGCAGTACTTC.

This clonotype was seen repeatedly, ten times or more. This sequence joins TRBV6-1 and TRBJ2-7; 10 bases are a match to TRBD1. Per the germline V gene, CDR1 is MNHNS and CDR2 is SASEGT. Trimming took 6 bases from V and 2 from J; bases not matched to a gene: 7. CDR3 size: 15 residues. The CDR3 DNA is TGTGCCAGCAGCCTCATGGGGACAGGGGCCTACGAGCAGTACTTC. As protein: CASSLMGTGAYEQYF.